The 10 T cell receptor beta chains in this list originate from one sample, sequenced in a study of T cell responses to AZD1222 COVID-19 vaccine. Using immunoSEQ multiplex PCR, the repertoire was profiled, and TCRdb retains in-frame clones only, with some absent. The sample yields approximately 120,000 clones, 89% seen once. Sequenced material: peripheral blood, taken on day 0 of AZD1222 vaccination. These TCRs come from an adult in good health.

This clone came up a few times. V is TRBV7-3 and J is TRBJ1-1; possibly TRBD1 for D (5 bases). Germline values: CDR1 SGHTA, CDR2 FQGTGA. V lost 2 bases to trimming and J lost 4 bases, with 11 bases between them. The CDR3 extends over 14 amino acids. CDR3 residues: CASSLGARSTEAFF. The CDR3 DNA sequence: TGTGCCAGCAGCTTAGGGGCACGCTCCACTGAAGCTTTCTTT.

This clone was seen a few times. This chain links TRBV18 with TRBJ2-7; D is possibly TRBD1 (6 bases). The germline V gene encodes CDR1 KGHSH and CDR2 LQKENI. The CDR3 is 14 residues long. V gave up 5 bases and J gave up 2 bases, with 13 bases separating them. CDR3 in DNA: TGTGCCAGCTCATTATCCAGGGGACCCTACGAGCAGTACTTC. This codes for CASSLSRGPYEQYF.

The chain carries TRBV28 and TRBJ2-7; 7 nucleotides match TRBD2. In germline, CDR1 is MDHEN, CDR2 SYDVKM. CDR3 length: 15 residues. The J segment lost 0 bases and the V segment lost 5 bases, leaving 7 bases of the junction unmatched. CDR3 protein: CASSPPGGASYEQYF. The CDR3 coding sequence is TGTGCCAGCAGTCCCCCGGGAGGTGCCTCCTACGAGCAGTACTTC. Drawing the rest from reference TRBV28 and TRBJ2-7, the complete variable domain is DVKVTQSSRYLVKRTGEKVFLECVQDMDHENMFWYRQDPGLGLRLIYFSYDVKMKEKGDIPEGYSVSREKKERFSLILESASTNQTSMYLCASSPPGGASYEQYFGPGTRLTVT.

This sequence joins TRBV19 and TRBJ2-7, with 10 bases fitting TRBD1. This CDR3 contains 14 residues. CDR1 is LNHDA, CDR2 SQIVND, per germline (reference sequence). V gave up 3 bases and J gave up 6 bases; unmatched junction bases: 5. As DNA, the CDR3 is TGTGCCAGTAGTATTGGACAGGGGGGATTCGAGCAGTACTTC. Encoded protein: CASSIGQGGFEQYF.

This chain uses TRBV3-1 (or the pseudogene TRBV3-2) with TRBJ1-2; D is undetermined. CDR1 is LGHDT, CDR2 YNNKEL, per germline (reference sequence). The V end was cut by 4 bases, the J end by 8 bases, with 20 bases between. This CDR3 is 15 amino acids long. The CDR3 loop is CASSRPGGGPRGYTF. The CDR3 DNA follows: TGTGCCAGCAGCCGCCCAGGAGGTGGCCCGAGAGGCTACACCTTC.

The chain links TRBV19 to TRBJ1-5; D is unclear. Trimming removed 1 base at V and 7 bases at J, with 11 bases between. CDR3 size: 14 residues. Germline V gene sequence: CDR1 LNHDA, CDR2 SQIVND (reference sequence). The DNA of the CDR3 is TGTGCCAGTAGTATAGGTGTATTGGGGCAGCCCCAGCATTTT. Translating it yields CASSIGVLGQPQHF.

The DNA of the CDR3 is TGTGCCAGCAGGATGGGGGGGGATTCGTACACTGAAGCTTTCTTT. Translated: CASRMGGDSYTEAFF. The chain employs TRBV6-4 and TRBJ1-1; tentative D call: TRBD1 (5 bases). Per germline, CDR1 MRHNA and CDR2 SNTAGT. Trimming stripped 6 bases from V and 3 bases from J, with 17 bases between. The length of the CDR3 is 15 residues.

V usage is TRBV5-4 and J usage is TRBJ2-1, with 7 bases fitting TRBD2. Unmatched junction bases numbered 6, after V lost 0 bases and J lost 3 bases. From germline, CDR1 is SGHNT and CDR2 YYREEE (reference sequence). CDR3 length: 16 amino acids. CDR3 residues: CASSLGEGWGYNEQFF. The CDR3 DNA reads TGTGCCAGCAGCTTGGGGGAGGGGTGGGGCTACAATGAGCAGTTCTTC. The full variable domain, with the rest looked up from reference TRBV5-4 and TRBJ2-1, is ETGVTQSPTHLIKTRGQQVTLRCSSQSGHNTVSWYQQALGQGPQFIFQYYREEENGRGNFPPRFSGLQFPNYSSELNVNALELDDSALYLCASSLGEGWGYNEQFFGPGTRLTVL.

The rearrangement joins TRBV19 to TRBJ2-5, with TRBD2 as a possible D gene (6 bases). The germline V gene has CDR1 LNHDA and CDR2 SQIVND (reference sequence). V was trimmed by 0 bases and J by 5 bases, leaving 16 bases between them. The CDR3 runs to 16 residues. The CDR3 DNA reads TGTGCCAGTAGTATAGATAAGACGGGAGTAGGGGAGACCCAGTACTTC. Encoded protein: CASSIDKTGVGETQYF.

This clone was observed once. This chain's CDR3 is CASSQTDSYQPQHF. CDR3 coding DNA: TGTGCCAGCAGCCAGACTGACAGTTATCAGCCCCAGCATTTT. The chain uses TRBV3-1 (or the pseudogene TRBV3-2) and TRBJ1-5, with TRBD1 as a possible D gene (5 bases). V was trimmed by 3 bases and J by 5 bases, leaving 11 bases between them. The CDR3 extends over 14 amino acids. The germline V gene has CDR1 LGHDT and CDR2 YNNKEL (reference sequence).